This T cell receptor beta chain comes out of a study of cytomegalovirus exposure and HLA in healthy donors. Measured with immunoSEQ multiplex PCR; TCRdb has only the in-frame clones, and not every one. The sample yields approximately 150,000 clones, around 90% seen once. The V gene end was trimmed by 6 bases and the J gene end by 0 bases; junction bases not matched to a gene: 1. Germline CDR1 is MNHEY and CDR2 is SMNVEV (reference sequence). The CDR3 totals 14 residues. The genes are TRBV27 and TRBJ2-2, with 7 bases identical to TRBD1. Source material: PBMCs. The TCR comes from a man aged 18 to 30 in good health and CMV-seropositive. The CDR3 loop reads CASRGQPNTGELFF. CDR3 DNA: TGTGCCAGCAGGGGACAGCCGAACACCGGGGAGCTGTTTTTT.